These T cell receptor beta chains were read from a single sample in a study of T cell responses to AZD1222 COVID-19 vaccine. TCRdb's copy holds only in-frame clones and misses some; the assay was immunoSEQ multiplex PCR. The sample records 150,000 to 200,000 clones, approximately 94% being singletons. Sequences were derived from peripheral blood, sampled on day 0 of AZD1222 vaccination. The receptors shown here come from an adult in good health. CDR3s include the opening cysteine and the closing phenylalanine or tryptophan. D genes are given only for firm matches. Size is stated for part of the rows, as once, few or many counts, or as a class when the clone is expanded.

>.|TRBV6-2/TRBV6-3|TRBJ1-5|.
TGTGCCAGCAGTAACGGAGGGGGGCGCTTAAGCAATCAGCCCCAGCATTTT
CASSNGGGRLSNQPQHF
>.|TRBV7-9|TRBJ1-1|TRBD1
TGTGCCAGCAGCTTAGCGCAGGGGGTGAACACTGAAGCTTTCTTT
CASSLAQGVNTEAFF
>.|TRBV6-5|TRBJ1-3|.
TGTGCCAGCAGGCGCGAAAGCTCTGGAAACACCATATATTTT
CASRRESSGNTIYF
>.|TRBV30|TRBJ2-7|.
TGTGCCTTTTCGGGATCTTCCTACGAGCAGTACTTC
CAFSGSSYEQYF
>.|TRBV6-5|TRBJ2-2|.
TGTGCCAGCAGTTCCGGCACCGGGGAGCTGTTTTTT
CASSSGTGELFF
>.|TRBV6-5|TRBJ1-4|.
TGTGCCACCGCCGGGACGTATAATGAAAAACTGTTTTTT
CATAGTYNEKLFF
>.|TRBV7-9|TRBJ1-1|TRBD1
TGTGCCAGCAGCTTACCCACGGGACAGTTGAACACTGAAGCTTTCTTT
CASSLPTGQLNTEAFF
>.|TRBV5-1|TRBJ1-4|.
TGCGCCAGCAGCTTGGCGGGACAAGATCTCGAAAAACTGTTTTTT
CASSLAGQDLEKLFF
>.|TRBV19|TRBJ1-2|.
TGTGCCAGTACCCCGCGGCAGGGAATGACTAATGGCTACACCTTC
CASTPRQGMTNGYTF
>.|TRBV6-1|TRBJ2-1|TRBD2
TGTGCCAGCAGTGAAGACGGACTAGCAAACAATGAGCAGTTCTTC
CASSEDGLANNEQFF
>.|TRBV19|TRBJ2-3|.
TGTGCCAGTAGTCCCCAGAGTACCATAAGCACAGATACGCAGTATTTT
CASSPQSTISTDTQYF
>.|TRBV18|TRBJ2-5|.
TGTGCCAGCTCACCACTAGCAGATCAAGAGACCCAGTACTTC
CASSPLADQETQYF
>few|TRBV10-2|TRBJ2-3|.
TGCGCCAGCAGTACCGACTCTGGTAATACGCAGTATTTT
CASSTDSGNTQYF
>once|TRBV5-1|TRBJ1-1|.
TGCGCCAGCAGCCAAGCGGGACAGAACACTGAAGCTTTCTTT
CASSQAGQNTEAFF
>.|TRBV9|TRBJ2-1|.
TGTGCCAGCAGCGATAACTACAATGAGCAGTTCTTC
CASSDNYNEQFF
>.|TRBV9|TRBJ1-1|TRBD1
TGTGCCAGCAGCGTAGGAAAGGACAGGGGGAACACTGAAGCTTTCTTT
CASSVGKDRGNTEAFF
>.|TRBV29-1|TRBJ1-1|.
TGCAGCGTTGTGGTCAGGGCCATTGAAGCTTTCTTT
CSVVVRAIEAFF
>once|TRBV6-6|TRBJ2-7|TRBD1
TGTGCCAGCAGTTACGGGACAGATTCCTACGAGCAGTACTTC
CASSYGTDSYEQYF
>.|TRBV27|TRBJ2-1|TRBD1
TGTGCCAGCAGTTTTCGCCCGAGGACAGGGAACTACAATGAGCAGTTCTTC
CASSFRPRTGNYNEQFF
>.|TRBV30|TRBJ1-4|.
TGTGCCTGGAGTTACCGGGGGGGATATAGTGAAAAACTGTTTTTT
CAWSYRGGYSEKLFF
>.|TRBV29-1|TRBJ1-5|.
TGCAGCGTTCGAGATTCCTGGGGCAATCAGCCCCAGCATTTT
CSVRDSWGNQPQHF
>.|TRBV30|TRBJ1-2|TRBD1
TGTGCCTGGCGGGACAGCCCATCCTATGGCTACACCTTC
CAWRDSPSYGYTF
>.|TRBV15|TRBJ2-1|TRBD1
TGTGCCACCAGGAAGGGACAGGGGGACAATGAGCAGTTCTTC
CATRKGQGDNEQFF
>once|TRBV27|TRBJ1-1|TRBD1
TGTGCCAGCAGACCCGGGACAGGACTGGCCCGGGGCACTGAAGCTTTCTTT
CASRPGTGLARGTEAFF
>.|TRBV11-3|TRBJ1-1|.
TGTGCCAGCAGCAAGGGACGGTTGAACACTGAAGCTTTCTTT
CASSKGRLNTEAFF
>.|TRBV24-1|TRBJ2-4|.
TGTGCCACCAGTGATTCTCGCCCCGAAAACATTCAGTACTTC
CATSDSRPENIQYF
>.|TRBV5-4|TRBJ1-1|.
TGTGCCAGCAGCTTGGGTGGGGGGCGGAATTTGTGGACTGAAGCTTTCTTT
CASSLGGGRNLWTEAFF
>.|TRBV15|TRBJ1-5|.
TGTGCCACCAGCAGACCACCCTCGGGCAATCAGCCCCAGCATTTT
CATSRPPSGNQPQHF
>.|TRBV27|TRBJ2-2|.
TGTGCCAGCAGTTTATCCCCCGTACAGAACGCCGGGGAGCTGTTTTTT
CASSLSPVQNAGELFF
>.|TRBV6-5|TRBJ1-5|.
TGTGCCAGCCGGGCGGGCCGGGGGAGCCAGCATTTT
CASRAGRGSQHF
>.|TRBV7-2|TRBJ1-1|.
TGTGCCAGCAGCTTAACCCGGACGGCGAACACTGAAGCTTTCTTT
CASSLTRTANTEAFF
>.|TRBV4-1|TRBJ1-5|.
TGCGCCAGCAGCCAAGGAGAGACAGGAAGGATAAGTCAGCCCCAGCATTTT
CASSQGETGRISQPQHF
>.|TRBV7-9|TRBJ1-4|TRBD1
TGTGCCAGCAGCCCGCCGACAGGGATGGCTGAGGAAAAACTGTTTTTT
CASSPPTGMAEEKLFF
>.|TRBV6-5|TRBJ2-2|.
TGTGCCAGCAGCCGGACGAACACCGGGGAGCTGTTTTTT
CASSRTNTGELFF
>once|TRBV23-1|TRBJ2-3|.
TGCGCCAGCAGTCAATCCAACCACTCACGAAACCTCCCGGAAGATACGCAGTATTTT
CASSQSNHSRNLPEDTQYF
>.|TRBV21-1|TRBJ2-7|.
TGTGCCAGCAGACCCACCCAGGGGATCCACGAGCAGTACTTC
CASRPTQGIHEQYF
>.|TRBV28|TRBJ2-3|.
TGTGCCAGCCATCGGACGGGGAGCACAGATACGCAGTATTTT
CASHRTGSTDTQYF
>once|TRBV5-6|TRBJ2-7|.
TGTGCCAGCAGCTTGGTAGGCGAGCAGTACTTC
CASSLVGEQYF
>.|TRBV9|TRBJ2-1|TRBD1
TGTGCCAGCAGCTCCCCCCGGGGACAGGGGCCCCTCCCTCACTACAATGAGCAGTTCTTC
CASSSPRGQGPLPHYNEQFF
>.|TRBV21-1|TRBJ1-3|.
TGTGCCAGCCGTGGCGGGGAACCCTCTGGAAACACCATATATTTT
CASRGGEPSGNTIYF
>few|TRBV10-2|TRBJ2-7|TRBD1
TGCGCCAGCATAAAGGACAGGGTTAACGAGCAGTACTTC
CASIKDRVNEQYF
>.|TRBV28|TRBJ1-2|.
TGTGCCAGCAGCCAACCGGGCTATGGCTACACCTTC
CASSQPGYGYTF
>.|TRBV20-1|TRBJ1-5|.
TGCAGTGCTAGTCCCCAGGGGATGGGCAATCAGCCCCAGCATTTT
CSASPQGMGNQPQHF
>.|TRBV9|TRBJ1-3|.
TGTGCCAGCAGCTCAACTGTGGGAAACACCATATATTTT
CASSSTVGNTIYF
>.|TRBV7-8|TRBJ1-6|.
TGTGCCAGCAGCCGTGTTCGGGGAATTAATTCACCCCTCCACTTT
CASSRVRGINSPLHF
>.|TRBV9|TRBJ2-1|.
TGTGCCAGCAGCGTAGATAGTTACAATGAGCAGTTCTTC
CASSVDSYNEQFF
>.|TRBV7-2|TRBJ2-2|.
TGTGCCAGCAGCTTTGAAAATACCGGGGAGCTGTTTTTT
CASSFENTGELFF
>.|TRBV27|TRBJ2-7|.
TGTGCCAGCAGTTTATTGGGCGGGAACCCCTACGAGCAGTACTTC
CASSLLGGNPYEQYF
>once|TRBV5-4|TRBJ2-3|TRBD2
TGTGCCAGCAGCGAGCGACTAGCGGGAGGCGCAGATACGCAGTATTTT
CASSERLAGGADTQYF
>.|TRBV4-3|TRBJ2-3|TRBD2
TGCGCCAGCAGCCACACTAGCGGCACAGATACGCAGTATTTT
CASSHTSGTDTQYF
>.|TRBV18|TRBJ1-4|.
TGTGCCAGCTCACCACCGGTCCCTAATGAAAAACTGTTTTTT
CASSPPVPNEKLFF
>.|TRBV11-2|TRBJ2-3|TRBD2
TGTGCCAGCAGCTTTCTAGCGGGAGAGGCGACAGATACGCAGTATTTT
CASSFLAGEATDTQYF
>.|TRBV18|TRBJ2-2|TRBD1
TGTGCCAGCTCAAACGACAGGGGGCGAGCCGGGGAGCTGTTTTTT
CASSNDRGRAGELFF
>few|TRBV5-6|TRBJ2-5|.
TGTGCCAGCAGCTTGTCTGGCAGCGACCAAGAGACCCAGTACTTC
CASSLSGSDQETQYF
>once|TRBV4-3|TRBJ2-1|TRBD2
TGCGCCAGCAGCCAAAAAGCGGGACCAGGGGAGCAGTTCTTC
CASSQKAGPGEQFF
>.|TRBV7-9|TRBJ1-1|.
TGTGCCAGCAGCTTGGTGAACACTGAAGCTTTCTTT
CASSLVNTEAFF